This T cell receptor beta chain originates from a study of shared clonotypes between healthy human individuals. Study summary: Each donor's CD8 memory used one plate, CD8 naive two, each CD4 subset three.

Among the donors, all were Caucasian adults who lived in Nashville, Tennessee. Genomic DNA (from each subset) was split evenly across several immunoSEQ plates. TCRdb's table, derived via immunoSEQ multiplex PCR, lists solely in-frame clones and lacks some. The repertoire holds approximately 350,000 clones, with 90% to 98% as singletons. In germline, CDR1 is SGHRS, CDR2 YFSETQ. This CDR3 is built from 15 residues. V dropped 2 bases and J dropped 0 bases, with 9 bases sitting between them. In regard to this clone: Other DNA sequences in the same sample also yield this CDR3.

The receptor was derived from a man under 40 in good health. The J gene is TRBJ2-1, the V gene TRBV5-1, with D tentatively TRBD1 (6 bases). The source material was memory CD8+ T cells sorted from blood. Indicated subset: CD45RO+ cells pooled with CCR7-negative TemRA cells. In DNA form, the CDR3 reads TGCGCCAGCAGCTTAGGACAGTCCTCCTACAATGAGCAGTTCTTC. This translates into CASSLGQSSYNEQFF.